Included here is one T cell receptor (beta chain) sequence, with context. This entry comes from a study of blood T cell repertoires in COVID-19. Study-wide context: Sites across the United States, Italy and Spain contributed samples from acute and convalescent COVID-19. In each case, the material was cDNA or gDNA derived from T cells, B-cell-depleted T cells, or PBMCs.

The protocol was immunoSEQ multiplex PCR, while the TCRdb copy is restricted to in-frame clones and leaves out a portion. This table holds about 50,000 clones, over 90% found once. With V trimmed by 5 bases and J by 5 bases, 6 bases remained unmatched. Per the germline V gene, CDR1 is MDHEN and CDR2 is SYDVKM. The CDR3 is made up of 14 amino acids. The source of this sequence is a man aged 50 to 60 with active COVID-19. The chain links TRBV28 to TRBJ1-2, with TRBD1 identical over 9 bases. Sample: peripheral blood. In DNA, the CDR3 is TGTGCCAGCAGTCCCGGGGACAGGGCGTATGGCTACACCTTC. The encoded protein is CASSPGDRAYGYTF.